This T cell receptor beta chain was recovered during a study of cytomegalovirus exposure and HLA in healthy donors. For the study at large: Per a later analysis, the approximately 700 first-cohort and 120 or so validation repertoires shared one platform. Study observations and caveats: Three CMV-associated chains were confirmed in vitro to be specific for CMV antigens. According to the study, around 160 TCR beta chains were cytomegalovirus-associated.

The donors belonged to the roughly 120-subject validation cohort, separate from the roughly 670-subject first cohort. On this clone: The antigen is not known.

V was pared by 6 bases and J by 6 bases, with 17 bases between. Germline lookup yields CDR1 LNHDA and CDR2 SQIVND (reference sequence). This CDR3 comprises 14 residues. Assay: immunoSEQ multiplex PCR; the TCRdb copy retains only in-frame clones and omits some. In the table there are 75,000 to 100,000 clones, roughly 97% of which are singletons. The source of this sequence is a man aged 18 to 29 in good health and CMV-seronegative. Sequencing used PBMCs. The V call is TRBV19, the J call TRBJ1-1; no clear D. The CDR3 nucleotides read TGTGCCAGTAGACCCCCGGGGATCTACTCTGAAGCTTTCTTT. This gives the protein CASRPPGIYSEAFF.